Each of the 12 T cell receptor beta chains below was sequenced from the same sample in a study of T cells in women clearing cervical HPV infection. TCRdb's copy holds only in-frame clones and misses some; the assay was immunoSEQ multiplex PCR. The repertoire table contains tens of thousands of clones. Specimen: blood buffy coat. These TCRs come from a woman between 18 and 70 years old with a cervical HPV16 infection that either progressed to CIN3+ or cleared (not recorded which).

The sequenced CDR3 bases are TGTGCCAGTAGTATTGATAGCTCCGGGACAGCTATGGTCTATGGC. Residues: CASSIDSSGTAMVYG. The whole CDR3 sequence is CASSIDSSGTAMVYGYTF. The V gene is TRBV19, the J gene TRBJ1-2, with TRBD1 matching over 7 bases. The read falls 3 residues short of the CDR3 end, and the missing part is taken from the germline J gene. Germline CDR1 LNHDA, CDR2 SQIVND (reference sequence). There are 18 residues in the CDR3. V lost 3 bases and J lost 4; bases outside the gene matches: 17.

The CDR3 DNA, read in part, is TGTGCCAGCAGCGCACCACCCCCCAGTGGCTATGGC. Its protein is CASSAPPPSGYG. The full CDR3 protein reads CASSAPPPSGYGYTF. The genes are TRBV7-2 and TRBJ1-2; no reliable D call. The read gets to within 3 residues of the CDR3 end, and the germline J gene fills in the rest. The germline CDR1 and CDR2 sequences are SGHTA and FQGNSA. This CDR3 region has 15 residues. V was shortened by 5 bases and J by 4 bases, with 17 bases between the two germline ends.

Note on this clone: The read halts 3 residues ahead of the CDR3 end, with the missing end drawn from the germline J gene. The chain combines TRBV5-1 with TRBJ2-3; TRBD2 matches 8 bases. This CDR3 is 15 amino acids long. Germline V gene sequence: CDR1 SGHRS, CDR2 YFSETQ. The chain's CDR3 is CASSFSSGSQETQYF. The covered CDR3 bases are TGCGCCAGCAGCTTTTCCAGCGGGAGTCAAGAGACG.

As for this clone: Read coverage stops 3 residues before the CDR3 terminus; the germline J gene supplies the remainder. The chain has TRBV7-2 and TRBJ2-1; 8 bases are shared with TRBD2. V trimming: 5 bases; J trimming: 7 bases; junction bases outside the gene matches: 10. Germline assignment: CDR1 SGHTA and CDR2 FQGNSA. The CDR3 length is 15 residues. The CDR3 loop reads CASSTGSGSVNEQFF. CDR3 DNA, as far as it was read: TGTGCCAGCAGCACCGGGAGCGGGAGCGTTAATGAG.

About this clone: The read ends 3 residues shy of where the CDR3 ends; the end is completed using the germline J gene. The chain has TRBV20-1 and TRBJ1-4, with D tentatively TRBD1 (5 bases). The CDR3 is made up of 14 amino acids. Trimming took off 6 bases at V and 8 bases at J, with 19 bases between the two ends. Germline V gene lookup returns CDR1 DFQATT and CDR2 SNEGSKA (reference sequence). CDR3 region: CSAQAGGRSEKLFF. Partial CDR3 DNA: TGCAGTGCCCAGGCGGGGGGGAGGTCGGAAAAA.

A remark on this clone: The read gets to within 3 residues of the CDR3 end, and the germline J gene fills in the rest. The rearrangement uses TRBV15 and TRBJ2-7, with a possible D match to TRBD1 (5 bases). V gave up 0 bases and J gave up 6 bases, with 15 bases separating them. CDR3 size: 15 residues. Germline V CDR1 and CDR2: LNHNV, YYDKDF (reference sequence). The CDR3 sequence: CATSRDGAPLGEQYF. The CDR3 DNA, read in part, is TGTGCCACCAGCAGAGATGGGGCCCCCCTGGGCGAG.

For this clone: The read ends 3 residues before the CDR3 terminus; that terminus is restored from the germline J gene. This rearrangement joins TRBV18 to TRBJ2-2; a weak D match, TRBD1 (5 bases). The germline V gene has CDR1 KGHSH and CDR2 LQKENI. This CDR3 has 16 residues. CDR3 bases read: TGTGCCAGCTCCCTGACGACAGCTCCTGGGGCCAACGTG. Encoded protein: CASSLTTAPGANV. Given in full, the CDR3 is CASSLTTAPGANVLFF.

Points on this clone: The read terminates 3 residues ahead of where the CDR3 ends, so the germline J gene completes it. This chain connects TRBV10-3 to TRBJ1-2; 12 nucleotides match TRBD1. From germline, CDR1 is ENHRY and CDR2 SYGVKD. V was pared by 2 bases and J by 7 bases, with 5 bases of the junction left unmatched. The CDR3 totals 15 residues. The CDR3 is CAISEAGTGGRGYTF. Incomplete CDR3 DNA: TGTGCCATCAGTGAGGCTGGGACAGGGGGCCGTGGC.

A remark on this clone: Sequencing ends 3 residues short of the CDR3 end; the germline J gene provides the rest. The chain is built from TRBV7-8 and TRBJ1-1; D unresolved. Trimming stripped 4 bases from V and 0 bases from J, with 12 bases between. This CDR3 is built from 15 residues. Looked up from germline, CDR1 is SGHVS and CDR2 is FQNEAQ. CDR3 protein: CASSYIGGLNTEAFF. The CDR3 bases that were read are TGTGCCAGCAGCTATATTGGTGGGCTGAACACTGAA. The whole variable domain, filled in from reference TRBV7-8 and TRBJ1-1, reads GAGVSQSPRYKVAKRGQDVALRCDPISGHVSLFWYQQALGQGPEFLTYFQNEAQLDKSGLPSDRFFAERPEGSVSTLKIQRTQQEDSAVYLCASSYIGGLNTEAFFGQGTRLTVV.

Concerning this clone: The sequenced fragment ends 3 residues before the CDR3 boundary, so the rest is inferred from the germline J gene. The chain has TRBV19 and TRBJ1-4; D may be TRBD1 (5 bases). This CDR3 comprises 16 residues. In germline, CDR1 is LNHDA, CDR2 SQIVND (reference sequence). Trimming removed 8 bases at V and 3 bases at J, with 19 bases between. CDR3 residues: CASRRGTRGANEKLFF. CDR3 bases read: TGTGCCAGTCGCCGCGGTACGAGGGGTGCTAATGAAAAA.

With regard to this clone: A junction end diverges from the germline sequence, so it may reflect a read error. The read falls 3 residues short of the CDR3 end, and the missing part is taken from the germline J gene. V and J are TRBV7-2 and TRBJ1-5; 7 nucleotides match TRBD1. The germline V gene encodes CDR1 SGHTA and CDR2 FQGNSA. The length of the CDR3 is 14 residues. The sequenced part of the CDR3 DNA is TGTGTCAGCAGCTCCACAGGGGCAGGTCAGCCC. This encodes CVSSSTGAGQP. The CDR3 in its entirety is CVSSSTGAGQPQHF.

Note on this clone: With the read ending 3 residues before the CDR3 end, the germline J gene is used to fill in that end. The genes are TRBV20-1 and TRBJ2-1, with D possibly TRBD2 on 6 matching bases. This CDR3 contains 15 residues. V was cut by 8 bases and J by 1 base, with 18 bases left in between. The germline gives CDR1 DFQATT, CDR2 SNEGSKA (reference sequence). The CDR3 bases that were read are TGCAGTCAAATATCGGGACTGACGTCCTACAATGAG. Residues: CSQISGLTSYNE. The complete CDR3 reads CSQISGLTSYNEQFF.